These 29 T cell receptor beta chains came from one sample sequenced in a study of blood T cell repertoires in COVID-19. Only in-frame clones appear in the TCRdb table, and some are missing; sequencing was by immunoSEQ multiplex PCR. The repertoire holds approximately 210,000 clones, with 84% as singletons. Specimen: peripheral blood. The receptors stem from a woman older than 75 with COVID-19, enrolled during active disease.

The V call is TRBV6-6, the J call TRBJ1-1; no definite D call. The CDR3 is 14 residues long. Germline V gives CDR1 MNHNY, CDR2 SVGAGI (reference sequence). Between the trimmed V and J ends, which lost 2 bases and 1 base, there was a span of 8 bases. The DNA for the CDR3 is TGTGCCAGCAGTTACCTGGGGAGGAACACTGAAGCTTTCTTT. This translates into CASSYLGRNTEAFF.

This clone was seen a handful of times. J is TRBJ1-2 and V is TRBV3-1 (or the pseudogene TRBV3-2); no clear D gene. The germline gives CDR1 LGHDT, CDR2 YNNKEL (reference sequence). The V and J ends lost 4 bases and 3 bases respectively, with 9 bases between them. CDR3 length: 13 residues. The CDR3 reads CASSPRQDYGYTF. CDR3 nucleotides: TGTGCCAGCAGCCCCAGACAAGACTATGGCTACACCTTC.

This rearrangement joins TRBV6-5 to TRBJ2-4; D remains ambiguous. V was pared by 3 bases and J by 0 bases, with 9 bases between. Germline CDR1 is MNHEY and CDR2 is SVGAGI. This CDR3 has 15 residues. The CDR3 sequence is CASSYSSLAKNIQYF. The CDR3 DNA reads as TGTGCCAGCAGTTATTCGAGCTTAGCCAAAAACATTCAGTACTTC.

The rearrangement joins TRBV20-1 to TRBJ2-5; TRBD1 agrees at 7 bases. V was pared by 7 bases and J by 11 bases, with 4 bases of the junction left unmatched. Germline V CDR1 and CDR2: DFQATT, SNEGSKA (reference sequence). The CDR3 is 9 residues long. CDR3 sequence: CSVDREQYF. The CDR3 nucleotides read TGCAGTGTAGACAGGGAACAGTACTTC.

This clone was seen more than once but under ten times. The V gene is TRBV28, the J gene TRBJ1-4; 8 bases are a match to TRBD1. Germline trimming cut 7 bases from V and 5 bases from J; bases unmatched to any gene: 9. Germline CDR1 is MDHEN and CDR2 is SYDVKM. The CDR3 totals 15 residues. The CDR3 spells CASTSGGRRNEKLFF. The CDR3, as DNA: TGTGCCAGCACCTCAGGGGGCAGGAGAAATGAAAAACTGTTTTTT.

This rearrangement joins TRBV7-9 to TRBJ1-1; D not resolved. This CDR3 region has 15 residues. Deletions cut 1 base from V and 1 base from J, with 10 bases between. Germline V gives CDR1 SEHNR, CDR2 FQNEAQ (reference sequence). The CDR3 is CASSLDVTKNTEAFF. The CDR3 DNA follows: TGTGCCAGCAGCTTAGACGTAACAAAGAACACTGAAGCTTTCTTT.

V and J are TRBV5-8 and TRBJ2-7, with TRBD2 matching 9 bases. V shed 9 bases and J 6 bases; nucleotides not matched to a gene: 16. This CDR3 contains 15 residues. Germline CDR1 and CDR2: SGHTS and YDEGEE. The CDR3: CATSPRAGGPSEQYF. In nucleotides, the CDR3 is TGTGCCACCTCCCCAAGGGCGGGAGGGCCGAGCGAGCAGTACTTC.

The V call is TRBV28, the J call TRBJ1-2, with TRBD1 as a possible D gene (5 bases). CDR1 and CDR2 (germline): MDHEN, SYDVKM. V was trimmed by 2 bases and J by 4 bases, leaving 14 bases between them. The CDR3 length is 15 residues. This chain's CDR3 is CASSLSAGLFYGYTF. In DNA, the CDR3 is TGTGCCAGCAGTTTAAGCGCGGGACTGTTCTATGGCTACACCTTC.

This clone was detected only a few times. This sequence joins TRBV18 and TRBJ1-6, with D perhaps matching TRBD1 (6 bases). V lost 5 bases and J 7 bases, leaving 9 bases between the germline ends. Germline V gene sequence: CDR1 KGHSH, CDR2 LQKENI. This CDR3 has 13 amino acids. The chain's CDR3 is CASSKGVNSPLHF. In nucleotides, the CDR3 is TGTGCCAGCTCAAAGGGGGTGAATTCACCCCTCCACTTT.

The chain has TRBV19 and TRBJ2-5; 9 nucleotides match TRBD2. Trimming cost V 6 bases and J 1 base; bases outside gene matches: 9. CDR1 LNHDA and CDR2 SQIVND come from the germline V gene (reference sequence). The CDR3 spans 16 residues. CDR3 coding DNA: TGTGCCAGTAGCGGGTGGGCTAGCGGGATCCAAGAGACCCAGTACTTC. It yields the protein CASSGWASGIQETQYF.

The genes are TRBV5-1 and TRBJ1-2; 11 bases are shared with TRBD1. CDR3 length equals 15 residues. The V segment lost 4 bases and the J segment 6 bases; nucleotides outside the gene matches: 8. Per the germline V gene, CDR1 is SGHRS and CDR2 is YFSETQ. Written as DNA, the CDR3 is TGCGCCAGCAGCCCCTCAGGGACAGGGGGGAATGGCTACACCTTC. Its translation is CASSPSGTGGNGYTF.

A few counts support this clone. The rearrangement uses TRBV5-6 and TRBJ2-5; 7 nucleotides align to TRBD1. V dropped 4 bases and J dropped 2; count of bases not matched to a gene: 5. This CDR3 is 14 amino acids long. Germline V gene sequence: CDR1 SGHDT, CDR2 YYEEEE. The CDR3 reads CASSGDSPQETQYF. The CDR3 DNA is TGTGCCAGCAGCGGGGACAGCCCGCAAGAGACCCAGTACTTC.

The J gene is TRBJ2-1, the V gene TRBV29-1; 7 bases map to TRBD1. Trimming cost V 7 bases and J 7 bases; bases outside gene matches: 16. Germline CDR1 and CDR2: SQVTM and ANQGSEA. The CDR3 extends over 15 amino acids. CDR3 nucleotide sequence: TGCAGCGCTACTCGGGACAGCTCCCTTTCTAATGAGCAGTTCTTC. This encodes CSATRDSSLSNEQFF.

This clone was detected once. The J gene is TRBJ2-1, the V gene TRBV5-1; unclear D gene. Germline V lookup: CDR1 SGHRS, CDR2 YFSETQ. Trimming stripped 4 bases from V and 9 bases from J, with 8 bases between. The CDR3 sequence is 11 residues long. The CDR3 nucleotides are TGCGCCAGCAGCCTCAACTTTGAGCAGTTCTTC. This sequence encodes CASSLNFEQFF. Looking up the rest from reference TRBV5-1 and TRBJ2-1 gives the full variable domain: KAGVTQTPRYLIKTRGQQVTLSCSPISGHRSVSWYQQTPGQGLQFLFEYFSETQRNKGNFPGRFSGRQFSNSRSEMNVSTLELGDSALYLCASSLNFEQFFGPGTRLTVL.

V usage is TRBV6-6 and J usage is TRBJ1-3; TRBD1 matches at 8 bases. The germline CDR1 and CDR2 sequences are MNHNY and SVGAGI (reference sequence). The CDR3 covers 17 residues. V lost 5 bases to trimming and J lost 0 bases; unmatched junction nucleotides: 9. CDR3 nucleotide sequence: TGTGCCAGCAGTCGAAAGTCAGGGGGCCCCTCTGGAAACACCATATATTTT. Amino acids: CASSRKSGGPSGNTIYF.

This clone has at least ten counts. The rearrangement uses TRBV19 and TRBJ1-3, with 8 bases aligning to TRBD1. CDR3 length equals 21 residues. Germline CDR1 LNHDA, CDR2 SQIVND (reference sequence). V gave up 5 bases and J gave up 0 bases; unmatched junction bases: 21. CDR3: CASSVPTRGPVHRVSGNTIYF. The CDR3 DNA reads TGTGCCAGTAGTGTCCCTACCAGGGGGCCCGTACACCGCGTCTCTGGAAACACCATATATTTT.

V is TRBV5-6 and J is TRBJ1-2; maybe TRBD1 (6 bases). Per the germline V gene, CDR1 is SGHDT and CDR2 is YYEEEE. This CDR3 has 14 residues. The V end was cut by 0 bases, the J end by 4 bases, with 10 bases between. CDR3 DNA: TGTGCCAGCAGCTTGGCGGCAGGGGCCTATGGCTACACCTTC. Translating it yields CASSLAAGAYGYTF.

For the CDR3, the DNA is TGCGCCAGCAGCTTGCCGGGGACAGGGGCTGAAGCTTTCTTT. Its translation is CASSLPGTGAEAFF. The rearrangement links TRBV5-1 to TRBJ1-1, with TRBD1 matching 10 bases. The CDR3 spans 14 residues. Germline V gene sequence: CDR1 SGHRS, CDR2 YFSETQ. Trimming removed 1 base from V and 6 bases from J; junction bases left unmatched: 3.

The chain is built from TRBV7-2 and TRBJ2-2, with 8 bases that match TRBD1. CDR1 and CDR2 (germline): SGHTA, FQGNSA. The CDR3 has 15 amino acids. Trimming took 5 bases from V and 9 from J; bases not matched to a gene: 11. CDR3 loop: CASSQGAGRSRELFF. CDR3 nucleotides: TGTGCCAGCAGCCAGGGGGCAGGAAGAAGTAGGGAGCTGTTTTTT.

This chain uses TRBV7-9 with TRBJ2-1; possible D gene TRBD2, 6 bases. The germline gives CDR1 SEHNR, CDR2 FQNEAQ (reference sequence). The CDR3 contains 15 residues. Trimming pared 4 bases from V and 6 bases from J, leaving 16 bases between. This chain's CDR3 is CASSSALAGSNEQFF. In nucleotides, the CDR3 is TGTGCCAGCAGCTCTGCACTGGCGGGATCCAATGAGCAGTTCTTC.

The chain carries TRBV5-8 and TRBJ1-2; 9 nucleotides agree with TRBD1. Germline-derived CDR1 and CDR2 are SGHTS and YDEGEE. The trim removed 1 base at V and 4 bases at J, leaving 2 bases unmatched. The CDR3 spans 14 residues. The CDR3 region has the DNA TGTGCCAGCAGCTTGACAGGGGGCACCTATGGCTACACCTTC. Translating gives CASSLTGGTYGYTF.

The chain carries TRBV5-4 and TRBJ2-7; 15 bases align to TRBD2. V trimming: 4 bases; J trimming: 4 bases; junction bases outside the gene matches: 3. The CDR3 consists of 15 residues. Germline V lookup: CDR1 SGHNT, CDR2 YYREEE (reference sequence). CDR3 nucleotides: TGTGCCAGCAGCGCGGGGACTAGCGGGGGGTACGAGCAGTACTTC. This translates into CASSAGTSGGYEQYF.

This clone was recorded a few times. CDR3 nucleotides: TGTGCCAGCAGGGCCGGTAGCGGGAGGGCCTTCGGCTACGAGCAGTACTTC. It codes for CASRAGSGRAFGYEQYF. The V call is TRBV27, the J call TRBJ2-7; 11 bases match TRBD2. This CDR3 region has 17 residues. CDR1 is MNHEY and CDR2 is SMNVEV in the germline V gene (reference sequence). J lost 3 bases, V lost 6 bases, and 13 bases had no gene match.

V and J are TRBV27 and TRBJ2-6; 10 nucleotides agree with TRBD1. The CDR3 is made up of 19 amino acids. V shed 1 base, J shed 0 bases, and the junction held 6 bases outside the gene matches. The germline V gene encodes CDR1 MNHEY and CDR2 SMNVEV (reference sequence). The CDR3 DNA reads as TGTGCCAGCAGTTTATATGGACAGGGGGAGAGCTCTGGGGCCAACGTCCTGACTTTC. Residues: CASSLYGQGESSGANVLTF.

The chain has TRBV6-5 and TRBJ2-4, with 9 bases aligning to TRBD1. CDR1 is MNHEY, CDR2 SVGAGI, per germline. V shed 6 bases, J shed 4 bases, and the junction held 7 bases outside the gene matches. The CDR3 loop spans 15 amino acids. CDR3 in amino acids: CASSRGDRAKNIQYF. The CDR3 nucleotides are TGTGCCAGCAGCAGGGGGGACAGGGCAAAAAACATTCAGTACTTC.

J is TRBJ2-2 and V is TRBV7-3, with D possibly matching TRBD2 (6 bases). V lost 2 bases to trimming and J lost 6 bases, with 22 bases between them. The CDR3 contains 18 residues. Germline values: CDR1 SGHTA, CDR2 FQGTGA. CDR3 nucleotides: TGTGCCAGCAGCTTATTTGATCGGGGGATGACTAGGGCCGGGGAGCTGTTTTTT. Translating it yields CASSLFDRGMTRAGELFF.

The V call is TRBV18, the J call TRBJ1-1; 7 bases fit TRBD1. Germline CDR1 is KGHSH and CDR2 is LQKENI. Trimming at V came to 6 bases and at J to 5 bases, leaving 15 bases not matched to a gene. The CDR3 length is 16 residues. The CDR3 spells CASSTSQGGAGTEAFF. The CDR3 coding sequence is TGTGCCAGCTCTACGAGCCAGGGGGGCGCGGGTACTGAAGCTTTCTTT.

The rearrangement links TRBV19 to TRBJ2-3, with 10 bases matching TRBD2. CDR1 is LNHDA, CDR2 SQIVND, per germline (reference sequence). This CDR3 contains 19 residues. Trimming removed 1 base from V and 3 bases from J; junction bases left unmatched: 13. The CDR3 reads CASSIAAAGGSGVTDTQYF. The CDR3 nucleotides read TGTGCCAGTAGTATAGCCGCAGCGGGGGGGTCCGGTGTGACAGATACGCAGTATTTT.

This chain uses TRBV28 with TRBJ2-7, with 8 bases fitting TRBD2. Trimming took 6 bases from V and 6 from J; bases not matched to a gene: 10. The CDR3 length is 14 residues. Germline V gene sequence: CDR1 MDHEN, CDR2 SYDVKM. CDR3 DNA sequence: TGTGCCAGCAGGAAACGGGAGGGCCGTCCCGAGCAGTACTTC. This translates into CASRKREGRPEQYF.